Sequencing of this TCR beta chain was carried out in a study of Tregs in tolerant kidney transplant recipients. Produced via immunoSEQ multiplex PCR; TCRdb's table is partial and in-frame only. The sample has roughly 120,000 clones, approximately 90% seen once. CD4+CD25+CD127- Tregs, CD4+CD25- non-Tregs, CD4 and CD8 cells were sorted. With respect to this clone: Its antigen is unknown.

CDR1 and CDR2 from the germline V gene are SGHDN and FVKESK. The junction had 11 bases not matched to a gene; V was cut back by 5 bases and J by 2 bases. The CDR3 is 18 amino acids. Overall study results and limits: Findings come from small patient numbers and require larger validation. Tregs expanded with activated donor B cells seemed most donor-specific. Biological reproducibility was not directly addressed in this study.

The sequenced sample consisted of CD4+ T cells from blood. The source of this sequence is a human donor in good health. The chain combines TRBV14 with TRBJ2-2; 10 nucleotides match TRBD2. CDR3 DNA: TGTGCCAGCAGCACTCAACTAGCGGGGACACTAAACACCGGGGAGCTGTTTTTT. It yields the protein CASSTQLAGTLNTGELFF.